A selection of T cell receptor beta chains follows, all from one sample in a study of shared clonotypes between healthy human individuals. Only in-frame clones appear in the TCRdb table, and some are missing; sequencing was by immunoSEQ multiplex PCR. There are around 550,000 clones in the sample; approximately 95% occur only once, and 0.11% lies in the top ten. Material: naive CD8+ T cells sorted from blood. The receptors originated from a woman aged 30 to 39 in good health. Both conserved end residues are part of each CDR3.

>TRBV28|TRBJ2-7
CASSFGTGGGYEQYF
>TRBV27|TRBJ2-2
CASSFEAGVATGELFF
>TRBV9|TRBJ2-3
CASSGREAPDTQYF
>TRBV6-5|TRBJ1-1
CASSPGSTEAFF
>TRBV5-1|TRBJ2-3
CASSLVPAGSTDTQYF
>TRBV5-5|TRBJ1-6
CASSLESGSPLHF
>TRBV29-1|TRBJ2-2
CSVEGDRNTGELFF
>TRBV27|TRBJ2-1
CASSLAGGSDEQFF
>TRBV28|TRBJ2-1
CASSPRERGRIEQFF
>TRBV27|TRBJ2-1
CASLAGAFPYNEQFF
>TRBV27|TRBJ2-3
CASSHRQTDTQYF
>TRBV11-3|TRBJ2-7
CASSLYPAYEQYF
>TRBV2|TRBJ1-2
CASSETTAIFNYGYTF
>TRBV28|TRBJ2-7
CASTIDRGEEQYF
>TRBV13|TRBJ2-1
CASSLTGGNEQFF
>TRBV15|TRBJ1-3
CATDEGNGNTIYF
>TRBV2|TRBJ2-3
CASSGGSGTTDTQYF
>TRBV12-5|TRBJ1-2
CASGPGASGGYTF
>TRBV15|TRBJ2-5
CATSVTGTGREQYF
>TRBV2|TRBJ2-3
CASSEAVGGTSGITSTDTQYF
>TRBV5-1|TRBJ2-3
CASSSSAGTVSTDTQYF
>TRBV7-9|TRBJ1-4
CASSLAKQNQLFF
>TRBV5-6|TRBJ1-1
CASSSSSRQNTEAFF
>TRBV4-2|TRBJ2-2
CASSEYTTGELFF
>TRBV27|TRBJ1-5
CASSLGLDNQPQHF
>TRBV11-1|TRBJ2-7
CASSLVSGLSYEQYF
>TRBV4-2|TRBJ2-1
CASSQDSTSGNYNEQFF
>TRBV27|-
CASSSHRDREGEQYF
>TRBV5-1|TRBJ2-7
CASSPHLAGYEQYF
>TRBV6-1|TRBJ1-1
CASSPQGLWETEAFF
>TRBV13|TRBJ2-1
CASSLGRAHEQFF
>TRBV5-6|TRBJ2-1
CASSFYGIPEQFF
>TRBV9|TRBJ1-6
CASSVGSLGRSPLHF
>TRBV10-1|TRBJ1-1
CARLRAAMNTEAFF